This T cell receptor beta chain emerged from a study of T cell responses to AZD1222 COVID-19 vaccine (dated by TCRdb to the early 2020s). Turning to the overall study: AZD1222 recipients with second doses at about 4 weeks or about 12 weeks were pooled, because spike-specific TCR depth and breadth did not differ between schedules. TCR sequencing covered some 240 trial participants: 207 given two doses of AZD1222 and about 26 given two doses of MenACWY control vaccine. Trial participants were enrolled into age subgroups of 18-55, 56-69 and 70-plus years, which contained around 140, 26 and 57 TCR-sequenced participants, respectively. Overall results and qualifications from the work: Conclusions about previously exposed vaccinees are limited, since just 5 to 7 AZD1222 recipients were seropositive for SARS-CoV-2 at baseline. After two AZD1222 doses, spike-specific TCR breadth and depth were significantly higher than at day 0 and than in MenACWY recipients. Most participants were white British and females outnumbered males, and the authors suggested that clonal diversity may have been underestimated. In the small 56-69-year group, the increase in depth fell short of significance, most likely because of low power. Reportedly, almost half of the unique spike-specific TCRs recognized epitopes lying outside the regions that are mutated in the B.1.351 and B.1.1.7 variants. Because no day 14 peak-response samples were available, the repertoires could be characterized only after the peak T cell response. The whole spike protein was spanned by vaccine-associated CD4 TCRs, and dominant responses were seen in regions 160-218 and 743-854.

Details on this clone: It has no known antigen specificity. Base qualities are not at hand, and no much larger clone is one base apart.

CDR1 and CDR2 were assigned from the germline V gene (reference sequence) as SGHKS and YYEKEE. Taken from cysteine to phenylalanine, the CDR3 has 16 residues. Only the CDR3 region is kept as DNA, spanning 48 bases read in frame from base 1. V was cut back by 2 bases and J by 1 base, leaving a gap of 13 bases between them. The time point label here, explained by the study, means: baseline before first vaccination. Samples from vaccinated people were obtained from the UK trials COV001 and COV002, which included a single-blind randomized controlled phase 2/3 trial of AZD1222 (ChAdOx1 nCoV-19) in healthy adults. Trial participant PBMC samples were collected at day 0 and day 28 after the second dose for TCRbeta chain sequencing. The CDR3 regions of human TCRbeta chains were subjected to immunosequencing. As for how the authors treated the data: TCRs in the repertoires were matched against a reference library of SARS-CoV-2-specific TCRs that had been generated with the MIRA antigen-specificity platform. Breadth was defined as the fraction of unique TCRs that were SARS-CoV-2-associated, and depth was defined as the fraction of total T cells that were SARS-CoV-2-associated. Using the MIRA data, every spike-specific TCR was mapped to the spike region that the TCR reacted to and assigned to either a CD4 or a CD8 class. Log10-transformed breadth and depth values were compared by one-way ANOVA with Sidak's multiple comparisons tests. Imported from immuneACCESS, the table was reduced by TCRdb to in-frame sequences with V and J called. These copies leave out some clones; in studies compared against another copy, an unresolved V gene accounts for under half, and the cause of the remainder is not known. The V and J calls and clone size come from that table; D and trimming were worked out from the DNA. The sample profile shows fewer than 100,000 clones; over 85% of them were found once. Of the sample, roughly 13% is held by the ten largest clones.

Here the chain combines TRBV5-5 and TRBJ2-1; the D gene is possibly TRBD2, with 5 bases matching. This sample comprised peripheral blood, obtained on day 0 of AZD1222 vaccination. The clonotype was recovered from an adult in good health. The CDR3: CASSLNVRTSYNEQFF. The DNA is TGTGCCAGCAGCTTAAATGTGCGGACTTCCTACAATGAGCAGTTCTTC.